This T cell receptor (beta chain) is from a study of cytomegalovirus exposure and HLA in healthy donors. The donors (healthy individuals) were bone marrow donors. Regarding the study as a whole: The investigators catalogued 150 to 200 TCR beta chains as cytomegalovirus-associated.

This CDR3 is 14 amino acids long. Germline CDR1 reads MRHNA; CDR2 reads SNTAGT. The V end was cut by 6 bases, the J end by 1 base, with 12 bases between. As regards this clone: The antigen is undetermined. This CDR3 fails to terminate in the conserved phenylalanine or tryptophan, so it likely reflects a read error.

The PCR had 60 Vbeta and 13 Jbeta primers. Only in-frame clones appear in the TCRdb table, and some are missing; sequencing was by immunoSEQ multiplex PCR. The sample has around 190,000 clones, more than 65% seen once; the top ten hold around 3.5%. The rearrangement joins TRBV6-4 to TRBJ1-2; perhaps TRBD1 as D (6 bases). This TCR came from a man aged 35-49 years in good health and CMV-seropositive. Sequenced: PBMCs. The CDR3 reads CASSPGQFNYGYTL. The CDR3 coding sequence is TGTGCCAGCAGCCCCGGACAGTTTAACTATGGCTACACCCTC.